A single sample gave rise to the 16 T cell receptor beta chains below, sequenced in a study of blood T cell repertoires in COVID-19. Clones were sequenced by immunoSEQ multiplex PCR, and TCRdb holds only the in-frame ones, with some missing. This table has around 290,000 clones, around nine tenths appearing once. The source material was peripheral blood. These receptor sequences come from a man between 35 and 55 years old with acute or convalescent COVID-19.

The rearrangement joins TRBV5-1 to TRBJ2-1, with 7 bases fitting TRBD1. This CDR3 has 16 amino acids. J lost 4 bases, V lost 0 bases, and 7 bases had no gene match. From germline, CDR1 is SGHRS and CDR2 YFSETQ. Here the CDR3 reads CASSLGQGDQYNEQFF. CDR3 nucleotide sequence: TGCGCCAGCAGCTTGGGGCAGGGGGATCAGTACAATGAGCAGTTCTTC.

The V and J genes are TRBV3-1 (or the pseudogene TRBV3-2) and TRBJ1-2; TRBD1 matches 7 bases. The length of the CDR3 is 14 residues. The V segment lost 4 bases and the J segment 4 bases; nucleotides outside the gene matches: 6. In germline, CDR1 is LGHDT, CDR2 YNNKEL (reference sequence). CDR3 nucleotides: TGTGCCAGCAGCCGGACAGGAGAAGGCTATGGCTACACCTTC. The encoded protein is CASSRTGEGYGYTF.

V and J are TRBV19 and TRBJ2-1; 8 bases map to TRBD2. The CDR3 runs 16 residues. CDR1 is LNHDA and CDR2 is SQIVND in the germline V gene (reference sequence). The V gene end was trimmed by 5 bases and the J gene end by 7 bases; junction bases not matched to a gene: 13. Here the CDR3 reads CASSGVAGGPRNEQFF. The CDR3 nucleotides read TGTGCCAGTAGTGGCGTGGCGGGGGGCCCGAGGAATGAGCAGTTCTTC.

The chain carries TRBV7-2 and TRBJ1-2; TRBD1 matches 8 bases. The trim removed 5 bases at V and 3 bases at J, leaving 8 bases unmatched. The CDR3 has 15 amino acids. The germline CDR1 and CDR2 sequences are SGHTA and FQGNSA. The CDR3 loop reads CASSPSSTGDYGYTF. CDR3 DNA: TGTGCCAGCAGCCCCTCCTCGACAGGGGACTATGGCTACACCTTC.

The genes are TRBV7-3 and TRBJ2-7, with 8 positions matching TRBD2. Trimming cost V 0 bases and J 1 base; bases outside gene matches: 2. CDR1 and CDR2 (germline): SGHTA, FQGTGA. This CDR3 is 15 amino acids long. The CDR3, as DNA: TGTGCCAGCAGCTTAACAGGCGGGGGGTCCTACGAGCAGTACTTC. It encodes CASSLTGGGSYEQYF.

CDR3 amino acids: CASSQSAGNNEQYF. CDR3 nucleotides: TGTGCCAGCAGCCAATCAGCAGGGAACAACGAGCAGTACTTC. The rearrangement joins TRBV3-1 (or the pseudogene TRBV3-2) to TRBJ2-7; D perhaps matches TRBD1 (5 bases). V lost 2 bases and J lost 5, with 13 bases in between. Germline V lookup: CDR1 LGHDT, CDR2 YNNKEL (reference sequence). This CDR3 region has 14 residues.

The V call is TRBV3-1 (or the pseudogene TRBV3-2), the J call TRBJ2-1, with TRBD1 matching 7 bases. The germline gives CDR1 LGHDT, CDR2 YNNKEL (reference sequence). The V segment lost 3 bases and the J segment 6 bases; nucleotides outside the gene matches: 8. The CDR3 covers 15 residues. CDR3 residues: CASSQYRGVVNEQFF. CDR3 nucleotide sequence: TGTGCCAGCAGCCAGTACAGGGGAGTAGTCAATGAGCAGTTCTTC.

CDR3 sequence: CATSRDQGSGLSYEQYF. For the CDR3, the DNA is TGTGCCACCAGCAGAGATCAAGGATCCGGGTTATCCTACGAGCAGTACTTC. This chain uses TRBV15 with TRBJ2-7; the D is unclear. The CDR3 extends over 17 amino acids. V was cut by 0 bases and J by 1 base, with 16 bases left in between. CDR1 and CDR2 from the germline V gene are LNHNV and YYDKDF (reference sequence).

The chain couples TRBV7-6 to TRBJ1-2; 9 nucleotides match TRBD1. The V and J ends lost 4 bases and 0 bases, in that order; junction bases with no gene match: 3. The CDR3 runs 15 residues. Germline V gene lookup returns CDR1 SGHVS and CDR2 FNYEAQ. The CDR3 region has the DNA TGTGCCAGCAGCTGGGGACAGGGAGCTAACTATGGCTACACCTTC. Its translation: CASSWGQGANYGYTF.

The CDR3 region is CASREGGAYNEQFF. The CDR3 nucleotides are TGCGCCAGCAGGGAAGGGGGGGCCTACAATGAGCAGTTCTTC. The V and J genes are TRBV10-2 and TRBJ2-1; a weak D match, TRBD2 (7 bases). This CDR3 has 14 residues. Germline V gene lookup returns CDR1 WSHSY and CDR2 SAAADI. Trimming took off 6 bases at V and 2 bases at J, with 11 bases between the two ends.

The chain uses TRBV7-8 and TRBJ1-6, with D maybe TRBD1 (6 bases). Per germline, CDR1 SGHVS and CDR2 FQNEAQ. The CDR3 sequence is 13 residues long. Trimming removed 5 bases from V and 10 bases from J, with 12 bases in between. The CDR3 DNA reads TGTGCCAGCAGCCCCCGCGGGGGCTCACCCCTCCACTTT. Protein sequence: CASSPRGGSPLHF. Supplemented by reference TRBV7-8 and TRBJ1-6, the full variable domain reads GAGVSQSPRYKVAKRGQDVALRCDPISGHVSLFWYQQALGQGPEFLTYFQNEAQLDKSGLPSDRFFAERPEGSVSTLKIQRTQQEDSAVYLCASSPRGGSPLHFGNGTRLTVT.

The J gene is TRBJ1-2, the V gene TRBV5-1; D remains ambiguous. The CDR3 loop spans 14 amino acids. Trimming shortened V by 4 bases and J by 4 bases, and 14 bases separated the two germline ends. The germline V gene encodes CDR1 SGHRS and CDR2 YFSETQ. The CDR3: CASSPGSRFYGYTF. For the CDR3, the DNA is TGCGCCAGCAGCCCCGGGAGTAGGTTCTATGGCTACACCTTC.

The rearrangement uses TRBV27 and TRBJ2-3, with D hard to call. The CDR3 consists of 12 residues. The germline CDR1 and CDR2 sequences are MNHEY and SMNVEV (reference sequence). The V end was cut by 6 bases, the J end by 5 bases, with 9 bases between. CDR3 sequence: CASRTLKDTQYF. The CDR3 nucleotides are TGTGCCAGCAGAACATTGAAAGATACGCAGTATTTT.

The CDR3 reads CASSWTGLAEAFF. The CDR3 DNA follows: TGTGCCAGCAGCTGGACAGGCCTAGCGGAAGCTTTCTTT. The chain is built from TRBV7-9 and TRBJ1-1; 7 nucleotides agree with TRBD1. Germline values: CDR1 SEHNR, CDR2 FQNEAQ (reference sequence). The CDR3 is 13 amino acids. Trimming removed 4 bases from V and 8 bases from J; junction bases left unmatched: 7.

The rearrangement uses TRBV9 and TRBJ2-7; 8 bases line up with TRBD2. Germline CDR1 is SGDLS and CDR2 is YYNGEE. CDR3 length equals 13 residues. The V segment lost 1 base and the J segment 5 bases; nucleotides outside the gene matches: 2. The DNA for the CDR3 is TGTGCCAGCAGCGTATGGACTAGCCACGAGCAGTACTTC. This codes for CASSVWTSHEQYF.

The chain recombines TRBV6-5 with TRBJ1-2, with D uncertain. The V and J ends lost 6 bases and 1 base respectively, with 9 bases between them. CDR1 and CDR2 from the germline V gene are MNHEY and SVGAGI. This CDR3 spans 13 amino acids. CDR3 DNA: TGTGCCAGCAGCCCGTTTTTTAACTATGGCTACACCTTC. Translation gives CASSPFFNYGYTF.